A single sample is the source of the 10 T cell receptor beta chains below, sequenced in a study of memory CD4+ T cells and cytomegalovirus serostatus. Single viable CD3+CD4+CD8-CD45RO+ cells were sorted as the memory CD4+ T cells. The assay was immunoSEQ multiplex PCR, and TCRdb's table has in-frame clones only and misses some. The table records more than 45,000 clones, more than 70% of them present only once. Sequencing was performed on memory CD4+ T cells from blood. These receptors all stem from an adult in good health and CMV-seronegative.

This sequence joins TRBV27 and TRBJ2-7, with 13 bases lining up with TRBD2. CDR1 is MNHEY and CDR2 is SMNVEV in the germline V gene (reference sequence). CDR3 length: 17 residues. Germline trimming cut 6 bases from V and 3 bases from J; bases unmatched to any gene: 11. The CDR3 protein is CASRRGGLAGDLYEQYF. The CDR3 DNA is TGTGCCAGCAGACGAGGTGGACTAGCGGGAGATCTCTACGAGCAGTACTTC.

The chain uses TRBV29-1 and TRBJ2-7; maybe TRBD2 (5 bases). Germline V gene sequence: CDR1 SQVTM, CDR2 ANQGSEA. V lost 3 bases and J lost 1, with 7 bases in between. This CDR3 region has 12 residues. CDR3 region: CSVDGSSYEQYF. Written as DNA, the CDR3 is TGCAGCGTTGATGGGAGTTCCTACGAGCAGTACTTC.

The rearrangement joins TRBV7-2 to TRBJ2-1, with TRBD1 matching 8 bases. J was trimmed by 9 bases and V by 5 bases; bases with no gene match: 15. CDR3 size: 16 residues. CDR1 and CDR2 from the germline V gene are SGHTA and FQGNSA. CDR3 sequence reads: CASSPPRTGFFSEQFF. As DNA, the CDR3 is TGTGCCAGCAGCCCTCCCCGGACAGGGTTTTTTAGTGAGCAGTTCTTC. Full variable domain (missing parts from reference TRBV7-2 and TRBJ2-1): GAGVSQSPSNKVTEKGKDVELRCDPISGHTALYWYRQSLGQGLEFLIYFQGNSAPDKSGLPSDRFSAERTGGSVSTLTIQRTQQEDSAVYLCASSPPRTGFFSEQFFGPGTRLTVL.

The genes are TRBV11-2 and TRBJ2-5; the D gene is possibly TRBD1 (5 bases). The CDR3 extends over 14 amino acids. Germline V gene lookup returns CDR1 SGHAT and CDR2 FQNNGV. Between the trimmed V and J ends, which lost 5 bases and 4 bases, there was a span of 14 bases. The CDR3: CASSLGAVLETQYF. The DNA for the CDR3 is TGTGCCAGCAGCCTAGGGGCGGTACTAGAGACCCAGTACTTC. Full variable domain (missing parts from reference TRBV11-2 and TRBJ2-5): EAGVAQSPRYKIIEKRQSVAFWCNPISGHATLYWYQQILGQGPKLLIQFQNNGVVDDSQLPKDRFSAERLKGVDSTLKIQPAKLEDSAVYLCASSLGAVLETQYFGPGTRLLVL.

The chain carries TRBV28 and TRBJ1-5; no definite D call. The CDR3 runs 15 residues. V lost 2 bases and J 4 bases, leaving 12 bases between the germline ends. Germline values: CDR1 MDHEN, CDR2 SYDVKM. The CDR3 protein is CASSLALSWNQPQHF. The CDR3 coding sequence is TGTGCCAGCAGTTTAGCTCTGTCCTGGAATCAGCCCCAGCATTTT.

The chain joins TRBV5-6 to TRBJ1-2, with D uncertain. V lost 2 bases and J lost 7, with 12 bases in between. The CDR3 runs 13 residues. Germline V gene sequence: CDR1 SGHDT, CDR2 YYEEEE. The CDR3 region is CASSFVLSGGYTF. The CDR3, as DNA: TGTGCCAGCAGCTTTGTTCTATCCGGTGGCTACACCTTC. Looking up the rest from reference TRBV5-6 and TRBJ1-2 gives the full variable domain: DAGVTQSPTHLIKTRGQQVTLRCSPKSGHDTVSWYQQALGQGPQFIFQYYEEEERQRGNFPDRFSGHQFPNYSSELNVNALLLGDSALYLCASSFVLSGGYTFGSGTRLTVV.

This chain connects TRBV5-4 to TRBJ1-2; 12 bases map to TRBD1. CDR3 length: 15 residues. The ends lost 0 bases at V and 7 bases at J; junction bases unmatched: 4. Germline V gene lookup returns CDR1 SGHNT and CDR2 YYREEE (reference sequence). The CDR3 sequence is CASSLGGTGGAGYTF. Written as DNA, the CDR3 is TGTGCCAGCAGCTTGGGTGGGACAGGGGGCGCTGGCTACACCTTC.

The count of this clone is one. In DNA, the CDR3 is TGTGCCAGCAGCCCCGGGGTAGCGCGGTCCTACGAGCAGTACTTC. Its protein is CASSPGVARSYEQYF. V and J are TRBV5-4 and TRBJ2-7, with a tentative D call TRBD2 (5 bases). From germline, CDR1 is SGHNT and CDR2 YYREEE (reference sequence). This CDR3 contains 15 residues. V lost 4 bases to trimming and J lost 1 base, with 15 bases between them.

CDR3 in DNA: TGTGCCAGCAGCTTGAGACGGCCGGACAGTGGGGGCTACACCTTC. Its protein is CASSLRRPDSGGYTF. This chain uses TRBV5-6 with TRBJ1-2; weak D call: TRBD1 (6 bases). CDR3 length equals 15 residues. The germline V and J ends were trimmed by 1 base and 8 bases, with 18 bases remaining between them. Germline CDR1 SGHDT, CDR2 YYEEEE.

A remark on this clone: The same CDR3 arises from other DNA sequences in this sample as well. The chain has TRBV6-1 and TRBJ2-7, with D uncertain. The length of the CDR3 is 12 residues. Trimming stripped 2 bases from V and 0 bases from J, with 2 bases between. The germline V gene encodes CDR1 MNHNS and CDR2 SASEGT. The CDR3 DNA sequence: TGTGCCAGCAGTGAAAGCTCCTACGAGCAGTACTTC. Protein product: CASSESSYEQYF.